One sample yielded the 13 T cell receptor beta chains listed below, sequenced in a study of beta chain features in type 1 diabetes. The investigators reverse transcribed all of the isolated RNA, so they sequenced expressed TCRB transcripts. Using immunoSEQ multiplex PCR, the repertoire was profiled, and TCRdb retains in-frame clones only, with some absent. The sample includes just over 450,000 clones, roughly 31% of them seen just once. The sample consisted of naive CD4+ T cells from blood. Source of these receptors: a man in his late teens or twenties in good health.

This clone occurred a few times. The chain uses TRBV29-1 and TRBJ1-1; D might be TRBD1 (5 bases). Germline values: CDR1 SQVTM, CDR2 ANQGSEA. CDR3 length equals 13 residues. Trimming stripped 7 bases from V and 3 bases from J, with 15 bases between. The CDR3 bases are TGCAGCGCCTACAGGCTCAGGGACACTGAAGCTTTCTTT. Encoded protein: CSAYRLRDTEAFF.

The chain has TRBV18 and TRBJ2-4, with D perhaps matching TRBD2 (6 bases). The CDR3 loop spans 16 amino acids. CDR1 is KGHSH, CDR2 LQKENI, per germline. The V gene lost 3 bases and the J gene lost 2 bases, with 14 bases spanning the gap. The CDR3: CASSPSIGGTKNIQYF. CDR3 bases: TGTGCCAGCTCACCTAGCATCGGGGGAACCAAAAACATTCAGTACTTC. Together with reference TRBV18 and TRBJ2-4, the CDR3 gives the full variable domain: NAGVMQNPRHLVRRRGQEARLRCSPMKGHSHVYWYRQLPEEGLKFMVYLQKENIIDESGMPKERFSAEFPKEGPSILRIQQVVRGDSAAYFCASSPSIGGTKNIQYFGAGTRLSVL.

The rearrangement links TRBV7-3 to TRBJ2-3; D not resolved. Trimming left V 4 bases short and J 5 bases short, with 7 bases between. Germline CDR1 SGHTA, CDR2 FQGTGA. The CDR3 loop spans 12 amino acids. This CDR3 reads CASSYPGDTQYF. CDR3 nucleotide sequence: TGTGCCAGCAGCTATCCAGGAGATACGCAGTATTTT. The full variable domain, rest sourced from reference TRBV7-3 and TRBJ2-3, is GAGVSQTPSNKVTEKGKYVELRCDPISGHTALYWYRQSLGQGPEFLIYFQGTGAADDSGLPNDRFFAVRPEGSVSTLKIQRTERGDSAVYLCASSYPGDTQYFGPGTRLTVL.

This clone appeared a single time. J is TRBJ1-2 and V is TRBV19; D ambiguous. Per the germline V gene, CDR1 is LNHDA and CDR2 is SQIVND (reference sequence). This CDR3 is built from 12 residues. V lost 7 bases to trimming and J lost 7 bases, with 13 bases between them. The CDR3 bases are TGTGCCAGTAAAGACGATGGGTCTGGCTACACCTTC. The encoded protein is CASKDDGSGYTF.

V and J are TRBV6-5 and TRBJ2-2, with 8 bases fitting TRBD2. The J segment lost 1 base and the V segment lost 10 bases, leaving 5 bases of the junction unmatched. CDR1 and CDR2 from the germline V gene are MNHEY and SVGAGI. This CDR3 is built from 14 residues. The CDR3 DNA follows: TGTGCCATCAGGACTAGCTTGAACACCGGGGAGCTGTTTTTT. Translation gives CAIRTSLNTGELFF.

The chain has TRBV11-2 and TRBJ2-1; D unresolved. V was pared by 6 bases and J by 5 bases, with 14 bases between. The CDR3 has 14 amino acids. CDR1 is SGHAT, CDR2 FQNNGV, per germline. CDR3: CASSRSDSHNEQFF. For the CDR3, the DNA is TGTGCCAGCAGTCGCAGTGACTCACACAATGAGCAGTTCTTC.

This clone showed up just a few times. This sample also contains other DNA sequences that code for the same CDR3. This rearrangement joins TRBV5-1 to TRBJ2-3, with 12 bases lining up with TRBD2. V dropped 4 bases and J dropped 3; count of bases not matched to a gene: 3. The CDR3 covers 15 residues. CDR1 and CDR2 (germline): SGHRS, YFSETQ. The CDR3 nucleotides read TGCGCCAGCAGCCCTGGACTAGCGGGAACAGATACGCAGTATTTT. Translated: CASSPGLAGTDTQYF.

The J gene is TRBJ2-7, the V gene TRBV29-1, with 13 nucleotides matching TRBD2. Looked up from germline, CDR1 is SQVTM and CDR2 is ANQGSEA. CDR3 size: 14 residues. Trimming removed 4 bases from V and 2 bases from J; junction bases left unmatched: 2. CDR3 DNA sequence: TGCAGCGTTGCTACTAGCGGGAGGGCCTACGAGCAGTACTTC. This codes for CSVATSGRAYEQYF.

This clone was counted a few times. The V and J genes are TRBV4-1 and TRBJ2-4; TRBD2 matches 9 bases. V lost 1 base, J lost 5 bases, and 3 bases stayed unmatched. The germline gives CDR1 MGHRA, CDR2 YSYEKL. The CDR3 totals 15 residues. CDR3: CASSQGLAGQNIQYF. The DNA for the CDR3 is TGCGCCAGCAGCCAAGGGCTAGCGGGACAAAACATTCAGTACTTC.

This clone was counted only a few times. The chain combines TRBV4-3 with TRBJ2-3, with TRBD2 matching 7 bases. The V and J ends lost 0 bases and 0 bases, in that order; junction bases with no gene match: 9. Germline CDR1 is LGHNA and CDR2 is YSLEER. The length of the CDR3 is 18 residues. CDR3 loop: CASSQDFRAGESTDTQYF. CDR3 coding DNA: TGCGCCAGCAGCCAAGATTTCAGGGCGGGGGAAAGCACAGATACGCAGTATTTT.

V gene TRBV9 combines with J gene TRBJ2-1, with D possibly TRBD1 on 6 matching bases. Trimming removed 2 bases from V and 10 bases from J, with 16 bases in between. This CDR3 comprises 14 residues. Germline V gene lookup returns CDR1 SGDLS and CDR2 YYNGEE. This CDR3 is CASSVLTGSLEQFF. In nucleotides, the CDR3 is TGTGCCAGCAGCGTGTTGACAGGCTCCCTGGAGCAGTTCTTC.

This clone was recorded a few times. The genes are TRBV11-1 and TRBJ2-1; 7 bases map to TRBD1. The CDR3 runs to 14 residues. Trimming removed 4 bases from V and 4 bases from J; junction bases left unmatched: 4. Germline V CDR1 and CDR2: SGHAT, FQDESV (reference sequence). The CDR3, as DNA: TGTGCCAGCAGCTATAGGGACAGATACAATGAGCAGTTCTTC. This encodes CASSYRDRYNEQFF.

This chain joins TRBV2 and TRBJ1-4; D unclear. Germline values: CDR1 SNHLY, CDR2 FYNNEI. Trimming cost V 6 bases and J 8 bases, with 19 bases left between them. The CDR3 extends over 15 amino acids. The CDR3 loop is CASSVLQMEGEKLFF. The DNA of the CDR3 is TGTGCCAGCAGCGTCCTTCAGATGGAAGGCGAAAAACTGTTTTTT.